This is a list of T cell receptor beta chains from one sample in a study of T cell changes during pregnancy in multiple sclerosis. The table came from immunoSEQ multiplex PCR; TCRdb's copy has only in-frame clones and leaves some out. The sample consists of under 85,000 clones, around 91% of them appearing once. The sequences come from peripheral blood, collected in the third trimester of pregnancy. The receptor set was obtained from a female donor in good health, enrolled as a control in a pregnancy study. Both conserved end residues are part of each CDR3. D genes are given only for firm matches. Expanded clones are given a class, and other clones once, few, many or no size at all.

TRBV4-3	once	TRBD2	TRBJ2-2	TGCGCCAGCAGCCAAGATTGGGAGGGATTCGGGGAGCTGTTTTTT	CASSQDWEGFGELFF
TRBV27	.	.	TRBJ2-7	TGTGCCAGCAGTTTAAAGAGGGGACACTACGAGCAGTACTTC	CASSLKRGHYEQYF
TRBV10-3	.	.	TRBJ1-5	TGTGCCATCAGTACAGGGCGCTTCAATCAGCCCCAGCATTTT	CAISTGRFNQPQHF
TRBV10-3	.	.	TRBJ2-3	TGTGCCATCAGTGTGGGGCACCCATCCACAGATACGCAGTATTTT	CAISVGHPSTDTQYF
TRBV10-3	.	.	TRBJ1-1	TGTGCCATCAGTGAGTCCCCTCGGGGGGGCAACACTGAAGCTTTCTTT	CAISESPRGGNTEAFF
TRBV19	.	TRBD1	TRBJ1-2	TGTGCCAGTACCCGAGGACAGGGGAATGGCTACACCTTC	CASTRGQGNGYTF
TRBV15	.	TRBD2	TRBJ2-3	TGTGCCACCAGCAGAGAGGGACTAGCGGCCACAGATACGCAGTATTTT	CATSREGLAATDTQYF
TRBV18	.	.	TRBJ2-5	TGTGCCAGCTCACCGAGAGGGACTCAAGAGACCCAGTACTTC	CASSPRGTQETQYF
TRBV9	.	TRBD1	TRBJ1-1	TGTGCCAGCAGCCCTCCTCCGCAGGGGGAATTCACTGAAGCTTTCTTT	CASSPPPQGEFTEAFF
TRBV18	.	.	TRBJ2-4	TGTGCCAGCTCACCGAGCAGGGGAGACATTCAGTACTTC	CASSPSRGDIQYF
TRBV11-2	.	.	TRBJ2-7	TGTGCCAGCAGCTTTAAAACGGTCGTCGAGCAGTACTTC	CASSFKTVVEQYF
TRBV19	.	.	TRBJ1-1	TGTGCCAGTAGTCCTAGCAGGGGTTCACATGAAGCTTTCTTT	CASSPSRGSHEAFF
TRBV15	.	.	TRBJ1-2	TGTGCCACCAGCAGAGATCCCACAGGGCCGAGTAGTTTT	CATSRDPTGPSSF
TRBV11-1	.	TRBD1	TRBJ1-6	TGTGCCAGCAGCTTGCCCCCGGACAGGGGAAGGTCACCCCTCCACTTT	CASSLPPDRGRSPLHF
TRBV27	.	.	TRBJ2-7	TGTGCCAGCACTTGGGGGGACGAGCAGTACTTC	CASTWGDEQYF
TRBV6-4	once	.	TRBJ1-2	TGTGCCAGCAGTGCCGGGGAAGGCGATGGCTACACCTTC	CASSAGEGDGYTF
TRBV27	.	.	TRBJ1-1	TGTGCCAGCAGTTTAGGCGGGAGGAACACTGAAGCTTTCTTT	CASSLGGRNTEAFF
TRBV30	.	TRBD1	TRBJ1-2	TGTGCCTGGAGTCCCGGGACAGGGCTCAGCGGCTACACCTTC	CAWSPGTGLSGYTF
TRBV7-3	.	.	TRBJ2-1	TGTGCCAGCAGCTCCGGACTGAACAATGAGCAGTTCTTC	CASSSGLNNEQFF
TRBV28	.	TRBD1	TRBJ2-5	TGTGCCACCTCACTCACCGGGACAGCTCAAGAGACCCAGTACTTC	CATSLTGTAQETQYF
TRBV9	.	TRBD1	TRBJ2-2	TGTGCCAGCGACAGGGGGCGTGACACCGGGGAGCTGTTTTTT	CASDRGRDTGELFF
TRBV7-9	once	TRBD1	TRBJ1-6	TGTGCCAGCAGTTGGACGACAGGGAATTCACCCCTCCACTTT	CASSWTTGNSPLHF
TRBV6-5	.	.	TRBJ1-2	TGTGCCAGCCGGAGGGGAGAGGGAGGCTACACCTTC	CASRRGEGGYTF
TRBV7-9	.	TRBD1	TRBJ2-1	TGTGCCAGCAGCCATAGACAGGGGAGCTCCTACAATGAGCAGTTCTTC	CASSHRQGSSYNEQFF
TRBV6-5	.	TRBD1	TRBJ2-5	TGTGCCAGCAGTAAAACAGGGGGGACCCAGTACTTC	CASSKTGGTQYF
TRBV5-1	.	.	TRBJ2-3	TGCGCCAGCAGCCCCCTGGCGGGGGCCGAAGATACGCAGTATTTT	CASSPLAGAEDTQYF
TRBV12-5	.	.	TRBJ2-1	TGTGCTAGTGCAGGGTCTACCTACAATGAGCAGTTCTTC	CASAGSTYNEQFF
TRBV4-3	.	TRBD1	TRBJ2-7	TGCGCCAGCAGCCCCGGACAGGGGGCATCTTACGAGCAGTACTTC	CASSPGQGASYEQYF
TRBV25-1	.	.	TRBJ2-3	TGTGCCAGCAGTGAATTTAGACTTACAGATACGCAGTATTTT	CASSEFRLTDTQYF
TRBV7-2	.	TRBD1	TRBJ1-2	TGTGCCAGCAGAACGGGACAGCCGGGAGTAGGTGGCTACACCTTC	CASRTGQPGVGGYTF
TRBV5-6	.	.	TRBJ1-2	TGTGCCAGCTGGCACTTGGGGCGGGGCTACACCTTC	CASWHLGRGYTF
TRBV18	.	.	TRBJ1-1	TGTGCCAGCTCACCAGTTCGGGACACTGAAGCTTTCTTT	CASSPVRDTEAFF
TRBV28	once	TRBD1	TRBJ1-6	TGTGCCAGCAGTCTCTTTACAGGGGATTCACCCCTCCACTTT	CASSLFTGDSPLHF
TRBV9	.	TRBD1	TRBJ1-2	TGTGCCAGCAGCGTCGGGACAGGGGGCTCCTTCGTCTATGGCTACACCTTC	CASSVGTGGSFVYGYTF
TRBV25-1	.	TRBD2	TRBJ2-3	TGTGCCAGCCTCGGGGGGTTGGGGCCAGATACGCAGTATTTT	CASLGGLGPDTQYF
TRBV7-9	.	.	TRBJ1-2	TGTGCCAGCAGCTGGGACACTCGTAACTATGGCTACACCTTC	CASSWDTRNYGYTF
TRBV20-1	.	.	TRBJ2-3	TGCAGTCTCAAATTAGCGAGGACGCAGTATTTT	CSLKLARTQYF
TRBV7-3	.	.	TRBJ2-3	TGTGCCAGCAGCTCTTTCACTAGGGGGGATACGCAGTATTTT	CASSSFTRGDTQYF
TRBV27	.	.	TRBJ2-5	TGTGCCAGCAGTCCCCTCAGTGACTACCAAGAGACCCAGTACTTC	CASSPLSDYQETQYF
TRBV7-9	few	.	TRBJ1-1	TGTGCCAGCTTAAACAGGGAGAACACTGAAGCTTTCTTT	CASLNRENTEAFF
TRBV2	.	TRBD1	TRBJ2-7	TGTGCCAGCAGACCAACAGGGGGGAGCTCCTACGAGCAGTACTTC	CASRPTGGSSYEQYF
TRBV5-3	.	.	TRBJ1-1	TGTGCCAGAAGTACAAACACTGAAGCTTTCTTT	CARSTNTEAFF
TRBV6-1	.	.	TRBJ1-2	TGTGCCAGCAGACGGGGGACGGACAACTATGGCTACACCTTC	CASRRGTDNYGYTF
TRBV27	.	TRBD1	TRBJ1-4	TGTGCCAGCACCGTGCGACAGGGGTCTGAAAAACTGTTTTTT	CASTVRQGSEKLFF
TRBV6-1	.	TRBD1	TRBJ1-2	TGTGCCAGCGCACAGGGGGTCTATGGCTACACCTTC	CASAQGVYGYTF
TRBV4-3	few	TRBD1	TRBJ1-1	TGCGCCAGCAGCCGAACCCCGGGACAGGGGAACACTGAAGCTTTCTTT	CASSRTPGQGNTEAFF
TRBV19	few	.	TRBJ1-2	TGTGCCAGTAGTATGCAGGCGCGCTATGGCTACACCTTC	CASSMQARYGYTF
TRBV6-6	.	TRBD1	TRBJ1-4	TGTGCCAGCAGTTACACAGGGGGAGGCAATGAAAAACTGTTTTTT	CASSYTGGGNEKLFF
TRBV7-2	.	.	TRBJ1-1	TGTGCCAGCAGCTTAGTGGCCCCATGGGAAGCTTTCTTT	CASSLVAPWEAFF
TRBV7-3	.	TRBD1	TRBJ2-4	TGTGCCAGCAGCTTGGGACAGGGTGACATTCAGTACTTC	CASSLGQGDIQYF
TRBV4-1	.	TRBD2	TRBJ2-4	TGCGCCAGCAGCCAAGGGCTTGCTAGCGGGGGAACCAAAAACATTCAGTACTTC	CASSQGLASGGTKNIQYF
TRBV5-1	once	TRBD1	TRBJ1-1	TGCGCCAGCAGCTTGTCAGGGGGCGGGGGCACTGAAGCTTTCTTT	CASSLSGGGGTEAFF
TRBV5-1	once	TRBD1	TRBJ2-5	TGCGCCAGCAGCTTGTTCCCCATCGGACCGGGACAGCAAGAGACCCAGTACTTC	CASSLFPIGPGQQETQYF
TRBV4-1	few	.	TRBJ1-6	TGCGCCAGCAGCCAAGCCCAAGGGGTTAATTCACCCCTCCACTTT	CASSQAQGVNSPLHF
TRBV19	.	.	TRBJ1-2	TGTGCCAGTAGTAACCGACGCCAGGGCCGATATGGCTACACCTTC	CASSNRRQGRYGYTF
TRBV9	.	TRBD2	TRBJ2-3	TGTGCCAGCAGTGGTGCTAGCGGGGGTTATAAAGATACGCAGTATTTT	CASSGASGGYKDTQYF
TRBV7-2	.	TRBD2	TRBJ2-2	TGTGCCAGCAGCTTGGGGACTAGCGCCGGGGAGCTGTTTTTT	CASSLGTSAGELFF
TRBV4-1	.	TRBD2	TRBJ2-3	TGCGCCAGCAGCCCCCGGGGGGACGTGCCAGATACGCAGTATTTT	CASSPRGDVPDTQYF
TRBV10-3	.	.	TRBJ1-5	TGTGCCATCATAGAGGGAAATCAGCCCCAGCATTTT	CAIIEGNQPQHF
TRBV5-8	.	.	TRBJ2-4	TGTGCCAGCAGCTTGCGGGGGTACATTCAGTACTTC	CASSLRGYIQYF